Sequencing of this T cell receptor beta chain was carried out in a study of T cell clones after liver transplantation. Study background: TCRbeta sequencing after a pre-transplant mixed lymphocyte reaction identified graft-donor-reactive clones, later tracked in post-transplant blood.

Study outcomes and limitations: Migration into the graft, not deletion, may explain lost graft donor-reactive T cells.

The CDR3 has 15 amino acids. From germline, CDR1 is SGHVS and CDR2 FNYEAQ. V was trimmed by 1 base and J by 1 base, leaving 10 bases between them. The protocol was immunoSEQ multiplex PCR, while the TCRdb copy is restricted to in-frame clones and leaves out a portion. The sample includes approximately 100,000 clones, roughly 80% of them seen just once. Points on this clone: Its target is not known.

The material sequenced was CD4+ T cells from blood, taken before liver transplant. This chain connects TRBV7-6 to TRBJ2-5; D remains ambiguous. This sequence originates from a human donor who received a liver transplant. The CDR3, as DNA: TGTGCCAGCAGCTTAGTTGTGGCGTTCCAAGAGACCCAGTACTTC. It specifies CASSLVVAFQETQYF.